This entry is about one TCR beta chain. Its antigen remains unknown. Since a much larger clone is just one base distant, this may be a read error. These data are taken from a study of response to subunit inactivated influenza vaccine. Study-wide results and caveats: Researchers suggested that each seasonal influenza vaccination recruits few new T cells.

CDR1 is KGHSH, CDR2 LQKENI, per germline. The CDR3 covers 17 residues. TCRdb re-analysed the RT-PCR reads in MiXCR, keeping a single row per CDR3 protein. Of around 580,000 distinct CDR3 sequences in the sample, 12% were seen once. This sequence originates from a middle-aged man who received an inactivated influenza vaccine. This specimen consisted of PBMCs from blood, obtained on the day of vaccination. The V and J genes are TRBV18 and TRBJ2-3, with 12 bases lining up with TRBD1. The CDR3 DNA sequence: TGTACCAGCTCCCCGACCCCGGGACAGGGGGCCACAGATACGCAGTATTTT. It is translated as CTSSPTPGQGATDTQYF.